The source of this T cell receptor beta chain is a study of graft-versus-host responses after intestinal transplantation. CDR1 is LGHNA, CDR2 YNFKEQ, per germline. The germline V and J ends were trimmed by 0 bases and 7 bases, with 9 bases remaining between them. This CDR3 is 13 amino acids long. This table comes from immunoSEQ multiplex PCR, and its TCRdb copy is limited to in-frame clones, with some not included. The table shows 95,000 to 130,000 clones, with 90% occurring only once. Turning to this clone: Its specificity is not known.

The material was unstimulated CD4+ T cells sorted from spleen or lymph node cells, obtained before intestinal transplant. The clonotype comes from a human donor who received an intestinal transplant. V usage is TRBV4-2 and J usage is TRBJ2-5, with D tentatively TRBD2 (6 bases). CDR3 nucleotides: TGTGCCAGCAGCCAAGAGGAGCGGGCGACCCAGTACTTC. Protein product: CASSQEERATQYF.